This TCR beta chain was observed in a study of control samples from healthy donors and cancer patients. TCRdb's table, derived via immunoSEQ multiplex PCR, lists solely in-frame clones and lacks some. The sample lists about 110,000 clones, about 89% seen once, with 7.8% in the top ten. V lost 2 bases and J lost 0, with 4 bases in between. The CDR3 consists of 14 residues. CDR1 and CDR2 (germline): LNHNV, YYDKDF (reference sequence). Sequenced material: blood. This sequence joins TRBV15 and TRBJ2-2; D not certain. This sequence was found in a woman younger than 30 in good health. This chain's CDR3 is CATSRPTNTGELFF. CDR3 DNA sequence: TGTGCCACCAGCAGACCCACGAACACCGGGGAGCTGTTTTTT.